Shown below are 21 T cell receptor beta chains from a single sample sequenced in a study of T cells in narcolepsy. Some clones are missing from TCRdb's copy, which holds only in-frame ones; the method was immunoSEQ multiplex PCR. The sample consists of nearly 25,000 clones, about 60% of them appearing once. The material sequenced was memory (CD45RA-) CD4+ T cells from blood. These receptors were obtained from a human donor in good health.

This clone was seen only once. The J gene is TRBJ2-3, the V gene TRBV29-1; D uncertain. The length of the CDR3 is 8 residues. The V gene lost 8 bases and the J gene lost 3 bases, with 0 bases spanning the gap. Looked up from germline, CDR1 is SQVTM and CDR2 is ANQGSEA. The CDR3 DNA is TGCAGCACAGATACGCAGTATTTT. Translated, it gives CSTDTQYF.

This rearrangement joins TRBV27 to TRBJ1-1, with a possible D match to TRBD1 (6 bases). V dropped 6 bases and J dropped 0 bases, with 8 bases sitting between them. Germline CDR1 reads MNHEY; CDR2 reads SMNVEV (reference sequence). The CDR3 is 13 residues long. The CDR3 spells CASRGTMNTEAFF. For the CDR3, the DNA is TGTGCCAGCAGAGGGACAATGAACACTGAAGCTTTCTTT.

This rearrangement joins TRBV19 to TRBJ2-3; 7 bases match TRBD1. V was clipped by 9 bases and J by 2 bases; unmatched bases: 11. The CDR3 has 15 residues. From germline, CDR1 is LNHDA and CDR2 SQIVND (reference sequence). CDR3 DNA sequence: TGTGCCAGCGCCCTAGGGGACAGCAACACAGATACGCAGTATTTT. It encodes CASALGDSNTDTQYF.

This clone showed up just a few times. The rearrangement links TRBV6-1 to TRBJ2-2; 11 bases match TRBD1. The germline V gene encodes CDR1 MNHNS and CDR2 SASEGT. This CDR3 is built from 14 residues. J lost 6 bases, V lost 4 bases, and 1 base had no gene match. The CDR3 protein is CASSGTGGPGELFF. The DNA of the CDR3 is TGTGCCAGCAGTGGGACAGGGGGCCCCGGGGAGCTGTTTTTT.

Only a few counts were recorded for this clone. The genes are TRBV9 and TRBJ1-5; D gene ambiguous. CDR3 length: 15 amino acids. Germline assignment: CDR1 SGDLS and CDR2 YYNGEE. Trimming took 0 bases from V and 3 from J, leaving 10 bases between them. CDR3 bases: TGTGCCAGCAGCGTAGACCCAACCGCCAATCAGCCCCAGCATTTT. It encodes CASSVDPTANQPQHF.

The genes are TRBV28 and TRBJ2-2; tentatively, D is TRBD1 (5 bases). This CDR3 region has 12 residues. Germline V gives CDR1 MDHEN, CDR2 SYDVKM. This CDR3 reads CALGENTGELFF. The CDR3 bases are TGTGCTTTAGGGGAGAACACCGGGGAGCTGTTTTTT. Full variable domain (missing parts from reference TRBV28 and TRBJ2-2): DVKVTQSSRYLVKRTGEKVFLECVQDMDHENMFWYRQDPGLGLRLIYFSYDVKMKEKGDIPEGYSVSREKKERFSLILESASTNQTSMYLCALGENTGELFFGEGSRLTVL.

The CDR3 loop reads CASSALPRGELFF. Here the CDR3 DNA reads TGTGCCAGCAGCGCCTTGCCCCGCGGGGAGCTGTTTTTT. V is TRBV9 and J is TRBJ2-2, with D unclear. There are 13 residues in the CDR3. Germline V gene sequence: CDR1 SGDLS, CDR2 YYNGEE. V lost 3 bases, J lost 7 bases, and 10 bases lay in between.

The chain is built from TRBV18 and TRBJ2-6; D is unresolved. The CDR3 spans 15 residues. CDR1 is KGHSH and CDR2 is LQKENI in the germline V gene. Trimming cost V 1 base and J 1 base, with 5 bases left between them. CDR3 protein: CASSPQVSGANVLTF. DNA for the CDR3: TGTGCCAGCTCACCACAGGTTTCTGGGGCCAACGTCCTGACTTTC.

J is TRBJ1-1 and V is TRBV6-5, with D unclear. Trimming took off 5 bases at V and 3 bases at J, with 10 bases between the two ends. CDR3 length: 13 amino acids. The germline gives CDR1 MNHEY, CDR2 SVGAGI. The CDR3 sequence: CASSETRYTEAFF. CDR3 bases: TGTGCCAGCAGTGAAACCAGGTACACTGAAGCTTTCTTT.

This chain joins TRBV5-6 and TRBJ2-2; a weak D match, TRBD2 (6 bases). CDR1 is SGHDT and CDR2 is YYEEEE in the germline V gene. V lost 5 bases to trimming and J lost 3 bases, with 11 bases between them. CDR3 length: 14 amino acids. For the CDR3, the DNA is TGTGCCAGCAGTTCCGGGAGACACACCGGGGAGCTGTTTTTT. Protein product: CASSSGRHTGELFF.

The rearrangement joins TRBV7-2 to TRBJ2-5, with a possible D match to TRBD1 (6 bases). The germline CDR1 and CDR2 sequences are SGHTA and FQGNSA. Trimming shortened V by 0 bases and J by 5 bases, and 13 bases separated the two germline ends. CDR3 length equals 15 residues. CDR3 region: CASSLAPQGAETQYF. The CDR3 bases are TGTGCCAGCAGCTTAGCACCACAGGGCGCGGAGACCCAGTACTTC. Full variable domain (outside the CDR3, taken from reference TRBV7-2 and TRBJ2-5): GAGVSQSPSNKVTEKGKDVELRCDPISGHTALYWYRQSLGQGLEFLIYFQGNSAPDKSGLPSDRFSAERTGGSVSTLTIQRTQQEDSAVYLCASSLAPQGAETQYFGPGTRLLVL.

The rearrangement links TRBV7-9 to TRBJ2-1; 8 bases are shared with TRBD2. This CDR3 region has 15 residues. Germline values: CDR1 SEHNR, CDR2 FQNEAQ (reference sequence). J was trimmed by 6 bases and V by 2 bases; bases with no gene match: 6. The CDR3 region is CASSLMVAGTNEQFF. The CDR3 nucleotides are TGTGCCAGCAGCTTAATGGTAGCGGGGACCAATGAGCAGTTCTTC.

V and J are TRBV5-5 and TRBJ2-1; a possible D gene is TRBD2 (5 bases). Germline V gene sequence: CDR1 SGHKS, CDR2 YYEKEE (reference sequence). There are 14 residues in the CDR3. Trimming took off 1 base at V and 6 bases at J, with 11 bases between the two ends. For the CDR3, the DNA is TGTGCCAGCAGCTTGAGCGGACCTAGCAATGAGCAGTTCTTC. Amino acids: CASSLSGPSNEQFF. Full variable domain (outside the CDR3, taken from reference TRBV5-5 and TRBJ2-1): DAGVTQSPTHLIKTRGQQVTLRCSPISGHKSVSWYQQVLGQGPQFIFQYYEKEERGRGNFPDRFSARQFPNYSSELNVNALLLGDSALYLCASSLSGPSNEQFFGPGTRLTVL.

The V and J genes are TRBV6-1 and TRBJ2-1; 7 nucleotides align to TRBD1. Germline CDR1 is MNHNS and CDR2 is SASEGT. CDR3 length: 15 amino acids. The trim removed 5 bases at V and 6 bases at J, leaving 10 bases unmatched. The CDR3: CASSSEGAAANEQFF. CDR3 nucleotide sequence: TGTGCCAGCAGTTCTGAGGGGGCCGCTGCCAATGAGCAGTTCTTC.

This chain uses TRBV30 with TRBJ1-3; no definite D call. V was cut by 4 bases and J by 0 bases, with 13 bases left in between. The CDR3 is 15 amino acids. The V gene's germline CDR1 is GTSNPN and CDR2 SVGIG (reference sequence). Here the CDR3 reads CAWNFGVLSGNTIYF. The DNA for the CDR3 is TGTGCCTGGAACTTTGGAGTACTCTCTGGAAACACCATATATTTT.

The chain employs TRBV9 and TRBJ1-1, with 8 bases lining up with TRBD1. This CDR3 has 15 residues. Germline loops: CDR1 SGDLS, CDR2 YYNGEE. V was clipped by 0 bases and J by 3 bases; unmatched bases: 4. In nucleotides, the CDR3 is TGTGCCAGCAGCGTAGATCCGGGACAGGACACTGAAGCTTTCTTT. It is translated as CASSVDPGQDTEAFF.

The chain's CDR3 is CASSPDTTYEQYF. CDR3 in DNA: TGTGCCAGCTCGCCGGACACCACCTACGAGCAGTACTTC. The gene calls are TRBV18 and TRBJ2-7; D perhaps matches TRBD1 (5 bases). The CDR3 loop spans 13 amino acids. The V and J ends lost 6 bases and 2 bases respectively, with 11 bases between them. Germline V lookup: CDR1 KGHSH, CDR2 LQKENI. Filled out from reference TRBV18 and TRBJ2-7, the complete variable domain reads NAGVMQNPRHLVRRRGQEARLRCSPMKGHSHVYWYRQLPEEGLKFMVYLQKENIIDESGMPKERFSAEFPKEGPSILRIQQVVRGDSAAYFCASSPDTTYEQYFGPGTRLTVT.

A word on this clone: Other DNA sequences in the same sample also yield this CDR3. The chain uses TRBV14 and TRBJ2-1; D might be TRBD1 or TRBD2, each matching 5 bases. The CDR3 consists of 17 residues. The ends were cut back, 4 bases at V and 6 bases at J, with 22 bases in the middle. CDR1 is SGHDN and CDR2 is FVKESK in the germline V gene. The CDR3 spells CASSRGLGTVSINEQFF. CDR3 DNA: TGTGCCAGCAGCCGGGGGTTGGGCACGGTCTCCATCAATGAGCAGTTCTTC.

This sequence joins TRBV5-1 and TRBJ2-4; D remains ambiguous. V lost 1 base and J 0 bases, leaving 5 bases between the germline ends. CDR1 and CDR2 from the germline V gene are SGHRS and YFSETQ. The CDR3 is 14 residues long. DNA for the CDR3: TGCGCCAGCAGCTTGCCGGGAGCCAAAAACATTCAGTACTTC. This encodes CASSLPGAKNIQYF. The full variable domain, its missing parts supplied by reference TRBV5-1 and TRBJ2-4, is KAGVTQTPRYLIKTRGQQVTLSCSPISGHRSVSWYQQTPGQGLQFLFEYFSETQRNKGNFPGRFSGRQFSNSRSEMNVSTLELGDSALYLCASSLPGAKNIQYFGAGTRLSVL.

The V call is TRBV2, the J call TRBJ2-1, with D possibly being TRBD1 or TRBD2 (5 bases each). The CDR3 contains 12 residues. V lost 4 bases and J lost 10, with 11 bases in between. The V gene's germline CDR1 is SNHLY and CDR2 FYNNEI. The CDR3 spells CASSVRGVEQFF. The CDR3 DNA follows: TGTGCCAGCAGTGTTAGGGGAGTCGAGCAGTTCTTC.

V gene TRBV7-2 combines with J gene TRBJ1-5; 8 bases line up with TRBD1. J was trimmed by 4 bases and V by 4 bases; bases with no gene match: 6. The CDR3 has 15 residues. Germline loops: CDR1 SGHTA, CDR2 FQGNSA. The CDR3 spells CASSSGGARNQPQHF. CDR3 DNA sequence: TGTGCCAGCAGCTCAGGGGGCGCGAGGAATCAGCCCCAGCATTTT.